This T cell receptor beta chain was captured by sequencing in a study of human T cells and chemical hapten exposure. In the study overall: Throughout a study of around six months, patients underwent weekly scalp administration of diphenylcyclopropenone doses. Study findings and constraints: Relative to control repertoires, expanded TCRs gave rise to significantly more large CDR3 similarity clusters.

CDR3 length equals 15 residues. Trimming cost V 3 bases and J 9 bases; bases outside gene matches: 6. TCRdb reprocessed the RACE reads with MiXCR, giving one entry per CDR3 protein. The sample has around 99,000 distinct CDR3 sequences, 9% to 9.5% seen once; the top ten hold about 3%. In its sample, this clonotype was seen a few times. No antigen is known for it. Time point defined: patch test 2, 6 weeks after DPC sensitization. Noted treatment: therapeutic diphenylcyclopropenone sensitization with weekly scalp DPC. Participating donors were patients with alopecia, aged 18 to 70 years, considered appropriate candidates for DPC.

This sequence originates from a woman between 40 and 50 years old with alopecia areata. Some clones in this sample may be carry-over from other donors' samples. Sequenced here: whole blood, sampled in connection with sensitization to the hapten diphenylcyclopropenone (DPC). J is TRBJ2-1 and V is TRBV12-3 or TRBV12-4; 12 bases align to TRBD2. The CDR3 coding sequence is TGTGCCAGCAGTTTCGGCCTAGCGGGGGGGGTTGAGCAGTTCTTC. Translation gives CASSFGLAGGVEQFF.